This is a list of T cell receptor beta chains from one sample in a study of control samples from healthy donors and cancer patients. Using immunoSEQ multiplex PCR, the repertoire was profiled, and TCRdb retains in-frame clones only, with some absent. This sample has about 150,000 clones, with about 91% found just once. Sequencing was done on a sample of blood. The source of these receptors is a young man in good health. Both conserved end residues are part of each CDR3. Each record gives: CDR3 protein, CDR3 DNA, clone size, V gene, J gene, D gene. A D gene is named only where the DNA matches it firmly. The size field is filled for only some rows; it gives once, few, many or a size class.

CDR3aa: CASSIARGDGYTF
CDR3nt: TGTGCCAGTAGTATCGCCAGGGGAGATGGCTACACCTTC
abundance: -
v_gene: TRBV19
j_gene: TRBJ1-2
d_gene: -

CDR3aa: CASSRDSQETQYF
CDR3nt: TGCGCCAGCAGCCGGGACAGCCAAGAGACCCAGTACTTC
abundance: few
v_gene: TRBV5-1
j_gene: TRBJ2-5
d_gene: TRBD1

CDR3aa: CASSLSGRGTPLHF
CDR3nt: TGTGCCAGCAGCTTGTCCGGGCGAGGGACACCCCTCCACTTT
abundance: -
v_gene: TRBV5-6
j_gene: TRBJ1-6
d_gene: -

CDR3aa: CASSEYQSNYGYTF
CDR3nt: TGTGCCAGCAGTGAATATCAGTCTAACTATGGCTACACCTTC
abundance: -
v_gene: TRBV25-1
j_gene: TRBJ1-2
d_gene: -

CDR3aa: CASRLRPGGGAGELFF
CDR3nt: TGTGCCAGCAGACTGCGACCCGGAGGGGGCGCCGGGGAGCTGTTTTTT
abundance: -
v_gene: TRBV27
j_gene: TRBJ2-2
d_gene: -

CDR3aa: CATHRDRVYNEQFF
CDR3nt: TGTGCCACACACCGGGACAGAGTCTACAATGAGCAGTTCTTC
abundance: -
v_gene: TRBV28
j_gene: TRBJ2-1
d_gene: TRBD1

CDR3aa: CASSQDVGGAFVQYF
CDR3nt: TGTGCCAGCAGCCAAGATGTCGGGGGGGCCTTCGTGCAGTACTTC
abundance: -
v_gene: TRBV4-2
j_gene: TRBJ2-7
d_gene: TRBD2

CDR3aa: CASSQEESQANQPQHF
CDR3nt: TGCGCCAGCAGCCAAGAAGAATCCCAGGCGAATCAGCCCCAGCATTTT
abundance: once
v_gene: TRBV4-1
j_gene: TRBJ1-5
d_gene: -

CDR3aa: CASTLRGFWVPEAFF
CDR3nt: TGTGCCAGCACCTTAAGGGGTTTTTGGGTCCCTGAAGCTTTCTTT
abundance: -
v_gene: TRBV11-3
j_gene: TRBJ1-1
d_gene: -

CDR3aa: CASSVTRLGYEQYF
CDR3nt: TGTGCCAGCAGCGTAACTAGACTGGGCTACGAGCAGTACTTC
abundance: -
v_gene: TRBV11-2
j_gene: TRBJ2-7
d_gene: -

CDR3aa: CASSQDYNYNEQFF
CDR3nt: TGTGCCAGCAGCCAAGACTACAACTACAATGAGCAGTTCTTC
abundance: -
v_gene: TRBV14
j_gene: TRBJ2-1
d_gene: -

CDR3aa: CASSRGIRTDTQYF
CDR3nt: TGTGCCAGCAGCCGGGGCATACGCACAGATACGCAGTATTTT
abundance: -
v_gene: TRBV9
j_gene: TRBJ2-3
d_gene: -

CDR3aa: CATSDLTSGGAGSYNEQFF
CDR3nt: TGTGCCACCAGTGATTTGACTAGCGGGGGGGCTGGGTCCTACAATGAGCAGTTCTTC
abundance: -
v_gene: TRBV24-1
j_gene: TRBJ2-1
d_gene: TRBD2

CDR3aa: CASSNDATSFF
CDR3nt: TGTGCCAGCAGCAACGACGCTACTTCTTTCTTT
abundance: few
v_gene: TRBV7-2
j_gene: TRBJ1-1
d_gene: -

CDR3aa: CASSLYRTGNYGYTF
CDR3nt: TGTGCCAGCAGCTTGTACCGGACAGGGAACTATGGCTACACCTTC
abundance: -
v_gene: TRBV11-2
j_gene: TRBJ1-2
d_gene: TRBD1

CDR3aa: CATSLRMNTEAFF
CDR3nt: TGTGCCACCAGCCTCCGGATGAACACTGAAGCTTTCTTT
abundance: -
v_gene: TRBV15
j_gene: TRBJ1-1
d_gene: -

CDR3aa: CASSPPPGYGYTF
CDR3nt: TGTGCCAGCAGCCCCCCACCGGGCTATGGCTACACCTTC
abundance: -
v_gene: TRBV6-5
j_gene: TRBJ1-2
d_gene: -

CDR3aa: CASSEGTSGTDTQYF
CDR3nt: TGTGCCAGCAGTGAAGGGACTAGCGGCACAGATACGCAGTATTTT
abundance: -
v_gene: TRBV6-4
j_gene: TRBJ2-3
d_gene: TRBD2

CDR3aa: CASSPVADSNQPQHF
CDR3nt: TGTGCCAGCTCACCAGTGGCAGATAGCAATCAGCCCCAGCATTTT
abundance: -
v_gene: TRBV18
j_gene: TRBJ1-5
d_gene: -

CDR3aa: CASSRYGTGSNQPQHF
CDR3nt: TGTGCCAGCAGCCGTTATGGGACAGGAAGTAATCAGCCCCAGCATTTT
abundance: -
v_gene: TRBV5-5
j_gene: TRBJ1-5
d_gene: TRBD1

CDR3aa: CASSPLLAGGPGNTGELFF
CDR3nt: TGTGCCAGCAGTCCCCTACTAGCGGGGGGGCCGGGGAACACCGGGGAGCTGTTTTTT
abundance: -
v_gene: TRBV6-6
j_gene: TRBJ2-2
d_gene: TRBD2

CDR3aa: CAWSVYFRWSAGGYNEQFF
CDR3nt: TGTGCCTGGAGTGTATATTTTCGGTGGTCAGCGGGGGGGTACAATGAGCAGTTCTTC
abundance: -
v_gene: TRBV30
j_gene: TRBJ2-1
d_gene: TRBD2

CDR3aa: CASSLWEGNGYTF
CDR3nt: TGTGCCAGCAGTTTATGGGAAGGGAATGGCTACACCTTC
abundance: -
v_gene: TRBV27
j_gene: TRBJ1-2
d_gene: -

CDR3aa: CATRETGLNTEAFF
CDR3nt: TGTGCCACCAGGGAGACAGGGTTGAACACTGAAGCTTTCTTT
abundance: -
v_gene: TRBV24-1
j_gene: TRBJ1-1
d_gene: TRBD1

CDR3aa: CASSWGTEYNEQFF
CDR3nt: TGTGCCAGCAGTTGGGGTACGGAGTACAATGAGCAGTTCTTC
abundance: -
v_gene: TRBV27
j_gene: TRBJ2-1
d_gene: -

CDR3aa: CATSTGSNEKLFF
CDR3nt: TGTGCCACCTCGACAGGGAGTAATGAAAAACTGTTTTTT
abundance: -
v_gene: TRBV25-1
j_gene: TRBJ1-4
d_gene: TRBD1

CDR3aa: CASTPDSGDTDTQYF
CDR3nt: TGTGCCAGCACCCCCGACAGCGGAGACACAGATACGCAGTATTTT
abundance: -
v_gene: TRBV5-4
j_gene: TRBJ2-3
d_gene: -

CDR3aa: CASSPPPRAGELFF
CDR3nt: TGTGCCAGCAGCCCTCCTCCCCGAGCCGGGGAGCTGTTTTTT
abundance: -
v_gene: TRBV7-2
j_gene: TRBJ2-2
d_gene: -

CDR3aa: CASSYPSGANVLTF
CDR3nt: TGTGCCAGCAGCTACCCCTCTGGGGCCAACGTCCTGACTTTC
abundance: -
v_gene: TRBV7-2
j_gene: TRBJ2-6
d_gene: -

CDR3aa: CAGVVQNTGELFF
CDR3nt: TGCGCCGGGGTTGTTCAGAACACCGGGGAGCTGTTTTTT
abundance: -
v_gene: TRBV23-1
j_gene: TRBJ2-2
d_gene: -

CDR3aa: CASRLLPDTQYF
CDR3nt: TGTGCCAGCAGGTTATTACCAGATACGCAGTATTTT
abundance: -
v_gene: TRBV7-9
j_gene: TRBJ2-3
d_gene: -

CDR3aa: CASSVGGGLGTDTQYF
CDR3nt: TGTGCCAGCAGCGTAGGCGGGGGCCTGGGCACAGATACGCAGTATTTT
abundance: -
v_gene: TRBV9
j_gene: TRBJ2-3
d_gene: -

CDR3aa: CASSQQGGNEQFF
CDR3nt: TGCGCCAGCAGTCAACAGGGAGGCAATGAGCAGTTCTTC
abundance: -
v_gene: TRBV5-1
j_gene: TRBJ2-1
d_gene: -

CDR3aa: CASSFQGAEAFF
CDR3nt: TGTGCCAGCAGTTTTCAGGGGGCCGAAGCTTTCTTT
abundance: -
v_gene: TRBV27
j_gene: TRBJ1-1
d_gene: TRBD1

CDR3aa: CASSLEDPNTEAFF
CDR3nt: TGTGCCAGCAGCCTCGAGGACCCGAACACTGAAGCTTTCTTT
abundance: -
v_gene: TRBV28
j_gene: TRBJ1-1
d_gene: -

CDR3aa: CASSHSLTNNEQFF
CDR3nt: TGTGCCAGCAGCCACTCCTTGACTAACAATGAGCAGTTCTTC
abundance: -
v_gene: TRBV11-2
j_gene: TRBJ2-1
d_gene: -

CDR3aa: CASSLIHNSYEQYF
CDR3nt: TGTGCCAGCAGTTTAATCCACAATTCCTACGAGCAGTACTTC
abundance: -
v_gene: TRBV27
j_gene: TRBJ2-7
d_gene: -

CDR3aa: CASSQGRTSGRGTQYF
CDR3nt: TGTGCCAGCAGCCAAGGGAGGACTAGCGGGAGGGGTACGCAGTATTTT
abundance: once
v_gene: TRBV3-1/TRBV3-2
j_gene: TRBJ2-3
d_gene: TRBD2

CDR3aa: CASSLELAGGSYEQYF
CDR3nt: TGTGCCAGCAGCTTAGAACTAGCGGGGGGGTCCTACGAGCAGTACTTC
abundance: -
v_gene: TRBV7-9
j_gene: TRBJ2-7
d_gene: TRBD2

CDR3aa: CASSYGGQGRGYTF
CDR3nt: TGTGCCAGCAGTTACGGGGGACAGGGTCGGGGCTACACCTTC
abundance: -
v_gene: TRBV6-6
j_gene: TRBJ1-2
d_gene: TRBD1

CDR3aa: CSVEKGGSNTEAFF
CDR3nt: TGCAGCGTTGAAAAGGGAGGCTCGAACACTGAAGCTTTCTTT
abundance: -
v_gene: TRBV29-1
j_gene: TRBJ1-1
d_gene: -

CDR3aa: CASSLLPITSGDIQYF
CDR3nt: TGCGCCAGCAGTCTACTTCCCATTACTAGCGGCGACATTCAGTACTTC
abundance: -
v_gene: TRBV23-1
j_gene: TRBJ2-4
d_gene: TRBD2

CDR3aa: CSVERKNTEAFF
CDR3nt: TGCAGCGTCGAACGGAAGAACACTGAAGCTTTCTTT
abundance: -
v_gene: TRBV29-1
j_gene: TRBJ1-1
d_gene: -

CDR3aa: CASSFGGRNEQFF
CDR3nt: TGTGCCAGCAGCTTCGGGGGAAGGAATGAGCAGTTCTTC
abundance: -
v_gene: TRBV5-8
j_gene: TRBJ2-1
d_gene: -

CDR3aa: CASSDIARPIYF
CDR3nt: TGTGCCAGCAGTGACATCGCTAGGCCCATATATTTT
abundance: -
v_gene: TRBV2
j_gene: TRBJ1-3
d_gene: -

CDR3aa: CASSFGATEAFF
CDR3nt: TGTGCCAGCAGCTTCGGTGCCACTGAAGCTTTCTTT
abundance: -
v_gene: TRBV7-9
j_gene: TRBJ1-1
d_gene: -

CDR3aa: CASRRQTDTQYF
CDR3nt: TGTGCCAGCAGGCGTCAGACAGATACGCAGTATTTT
abundance: -
v_gene: TRBV28
j_gene: TRBJ2-3
d_gene: -

CDR3aa: CASTPWGFQLDTEAFF
CDR3nt: TGTGCCAGCACCCCTTGGGGGTTCCAGTTGGACACTGAAGCTTTCTTT
abundance: -
v_gene: TRBV28
j_gene: TRBJ1-1
d_gene: -

CDR3aa: CASSLGMRRTEAFF
CDR3nt: TGTGCCAGCAGCTTGGGGATGCGGCGTACTGAAGCTTTCTTT
abundance: -
v_gene: TRBV5-8
j_gene: TRBJ1-1
d_gene: -

CDR3aa: CASSLGGGYEQYF
CDR3nt: TGTGCCAGCAGCTTGGGGGGTGGGTACGAGCAGTACTTC
abundance: -
v_gene: TRBV11-2
j_gene: TRBJ2-7
d_gene: -

CDR3aa: CASSLRHRQGARLNYGYTF
CDR3nt: TGTGCCAGCAGCTTAAGGCATCGTCAGGGGGCTCGTTTGAACTATGGCTACACCTTC
abundance: -
v_gene: TRBV11-2
j_gene: TRBJ1-2
d_gene: TRBD1

CDR3aa: CASSEGVRRKFF
CDR3nt: TGTGCCAGCAGTGAAGGGGTCAGGCGAAAGTTCTTC
abundance: -
v_gene: TRBV2
j_gene: TRBJ2-1
d_gene: -

CDR3aa: CASSEPPGQSDTQYF
CDR3nt: TGTGCCAGCAGTGAACCCCCCGGACAGTCAGATACGCAGTATTTT
abundance: -
v_gene: TRBV6-1
j_gene: TRBJ2-3
d_gene: -

CDR3aa: CAWSPTGTGELFF
CDR3nt: TGTGCCTGGAGTCCGACCGGGACCGGGGAGCTGTTTTTT
abundance: few
v_gene: TRBV30
j_gene: TRBJ2-2
d_gene: -

CDR3aa: CAISDRGNQPQHF
CDR3nt: TGTGCCATCAGTGATCGAGGAAATCAGCCCCAGCATTTT
abundance: -
v_gene: TRBV10-3
j_gene: TRBJ1-5
d_gene: -

CDR3aa: CAWNLGGDGEAFF
CDR3nt: TGTGCCTGGAATCTGGGTGGAGATGGTGAAGCTTTCTTT
abundance: -
v_gene: TRBV30
j_gene: TRBJ1-1
d_gene: -

CDR3aa: CSACMGQGSGEAFF
CDR3nt: TGCAGCGCTTGCATGGGACAGGGGTCGGGTGAAGCTTTCTTT
abundance: -
v_gene: TRBV29-1
j_gene: TRBJ1-1
d_gene: TRBD1

CDR3aa: CASNPMGGFTTEAFF
CDR3nt: TGTGCCAGCAACCCCATGGGGGGGTTTACCACTGAAGCTTTCTTT
abundance: -
v_gene: TRBV27
j_gene: TRBJ1-1
d_gene: -

CDR3aa: CASSQDRGSGQPQHF
CDR3nt: TGTGCCAGCAGCCAAGATAGGGGATCTGGTCAGCCCCAGCATTTT
abundance: once
v_gene: TRBV4-2
j_gene: TRBJ1-5
d_gene: -